This TCR beta chain appears in the sequencing data of a study of blood T cells in healthy people across ages. For the second PCR, which ran for 7 to 11 cycles, a sample-barcoded 5' primer and a J-beta primer mix were used. Every single cDNA molecule received a tag from a template-switch adaptor with 12 random nucleotides. From the 5' RACE reads, TCRdb called clonotypes with MiXCR, one entry per CDR3 protein. This table holds approximately 880,000 distinct CDR3 sequences, 40% to 60% found once. This clonotype was seen a few times. The antigen is not known. Findings and caveats of the study: Estimated diversity that came from one million T cells was considered an underestimate. The unknown donor CMV status may have confounded expanded clonotype changes.

Material for sequencing was blood. The clonotype comes from a man aged 25-45 years in good health.

Here the CDR3 reads CASSLAGGMNTEAFF. The CDR3 coding sequence is TGTGCCAGCAGCCTTGCCGGGGGGATGAACACTGAAGCTTTCTTT. This sequence joins TRBV11-3 and TRBJ1-1; maybe TRBD1 (5 bases). The CDR3 spans 15 residues. From germline, CDR1 is SGHNT and CDR2 YENEEA. Trimming took 5 bases from V and 0 from J, leaving 13 bases between them. Looking up the rest from reference TRBV11-3 and TRBJ1-1 gives the full variable domain: EAGVVQSPRYKIIEKKQPVAFWCNPISGHNTLYWYLQNLGQGPELLIRYENEEAVDDSQLPKDRFSAERLKGVDSTLKIQPAELGDSAVYLCASSLAGGMNTEAFFGQGTRLTVV.